What follows describes a single T cell receptor (beta chain). This specimen belongs to a study of blood T cell repertoires in COVID-19. Method: immunoSEQ multiplex PCR; TCRdb's copy keeps in-frame clones and lacks some. The sample consists of more than 95,000 clones, 80% to 85% of them appearing once. The V gene end was trimmed by 7 bases and the J gene end by 2 bases; junction bases not matched to a gene: 4. Germline V gene data show CDR1 as LNHDA and CDR2 as SQIVND (reference sequence). This CDR3 is 14 amino acids long. The clonotype originates from a woman between 45 and 60 years old with acute or convalescent COVID-19. The chain carries TRBV19 and TRBJ2-1, with TRBD1 identical over 8 bases. Sequencing used peripheral blood. CDR3 sequence reads: CASTLQGAYNEQFF. The CDR3 DNA reads as TGTGCCAGTACCCTACAGGGGGCCTACAATGAGCAGTTCTTC.